This T cell receptor beta chain was sequenced for a study of neurological immune-mediated disorders. Study results and caveats: Across subjects, no CDR3 amino acid sequence appeared in expanded clones of more than one subject, a finding that suggested private repertoires in all groups. In HTLV-1-associated myelopathy, TCR clonal expansion was greatest, whereas multiple sclerosis had the least, falling below healthy controls.

In its sample, this clonotype was seen a few times. The antigen remains unidentified. Deletions cut 2 bases from V and 0 bases from J, with 11 bases between. This CDR3 has 15 residues. Germline-derived CDR1 and CDR2 are MNHEY and SVGAGI. Unsorted libraries came from 2 million PBMCs stored at -80 °C. The cDNA came from 5'RACE, which used 10-nucleotide random UMIs. TCRdb processed the 5' RACE reads anew with MiXCR; each CDR3 protein has one entry. The sample carries about 48,000 distinct CDR3 sequences, around a tenth recorded once. The TCR sequence derives from a middle-aged woman with HTLV-1-associated myelopathy (HAM/TSP). V usage is TRBV6-5 and J usage is TRBJ2-7; D tentatively reads TRBD1 or TRBD2 (5 bases each). Sequencing input: PBMCs. The CDR3 sequence is CASSYAGTGSYEQYF. CDR3 sequence (DNA): TGTGCCAGCAGTTACGCCGGGACCGGCTCCTACGAGCAGTACTTC.